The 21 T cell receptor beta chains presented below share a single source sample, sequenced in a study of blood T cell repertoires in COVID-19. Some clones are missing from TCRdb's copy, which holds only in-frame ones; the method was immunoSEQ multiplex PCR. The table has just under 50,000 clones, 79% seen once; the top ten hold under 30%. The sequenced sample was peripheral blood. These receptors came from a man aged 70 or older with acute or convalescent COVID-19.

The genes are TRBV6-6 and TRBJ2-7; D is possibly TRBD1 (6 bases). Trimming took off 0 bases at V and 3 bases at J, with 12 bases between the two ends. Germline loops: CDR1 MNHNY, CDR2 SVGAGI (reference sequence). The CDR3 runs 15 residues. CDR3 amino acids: CASSYSRGSSYEQYF. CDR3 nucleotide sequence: TGTGCCAGCAGTTACTCAAGGGGGAGTAGCTACGAGCAGTACTTC.

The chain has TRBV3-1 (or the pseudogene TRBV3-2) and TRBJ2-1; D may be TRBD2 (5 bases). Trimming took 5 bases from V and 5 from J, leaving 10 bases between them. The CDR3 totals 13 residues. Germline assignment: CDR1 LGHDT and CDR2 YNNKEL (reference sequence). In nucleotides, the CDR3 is TGTGCCAGCAGCTGGACTTCTAACAATGAGCAGTTCTTC. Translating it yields CASSWTSNNEQFF.

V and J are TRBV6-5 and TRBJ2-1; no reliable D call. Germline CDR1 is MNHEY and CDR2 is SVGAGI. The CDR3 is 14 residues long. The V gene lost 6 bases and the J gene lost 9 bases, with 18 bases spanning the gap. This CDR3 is CASRHVRRVGEQFF. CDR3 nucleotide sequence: TGTGCCAGCAGACACGTCCGGAGAGTGGGTGAGCAGTTCTTC.

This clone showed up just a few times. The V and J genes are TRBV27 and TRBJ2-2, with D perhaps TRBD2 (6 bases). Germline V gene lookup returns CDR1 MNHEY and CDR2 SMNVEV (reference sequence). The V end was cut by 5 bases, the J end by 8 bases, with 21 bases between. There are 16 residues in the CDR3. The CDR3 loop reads CASSVWRAEYGGELFF. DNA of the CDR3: TGTGCCAGCAGTGTATGGAGGGCCGAATACGGGGGGGAGCTGTTTTTT.

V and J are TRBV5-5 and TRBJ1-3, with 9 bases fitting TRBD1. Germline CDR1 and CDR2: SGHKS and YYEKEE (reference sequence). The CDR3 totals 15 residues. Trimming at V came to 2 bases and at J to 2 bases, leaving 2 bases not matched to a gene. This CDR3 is CASSLRQGAGNTIYF. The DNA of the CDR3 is TGTGCCAGCAGCTTAAGACAGGGGGCTGGAAACACCATATATTTT.

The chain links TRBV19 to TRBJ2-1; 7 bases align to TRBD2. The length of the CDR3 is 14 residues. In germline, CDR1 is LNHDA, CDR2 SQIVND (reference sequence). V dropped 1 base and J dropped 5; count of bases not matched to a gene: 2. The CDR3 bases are TGTGCCAGTAGTATAGGACTAGCACACAATGAGCAGTTCTTC. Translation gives CASSIGLAHNEQFF.

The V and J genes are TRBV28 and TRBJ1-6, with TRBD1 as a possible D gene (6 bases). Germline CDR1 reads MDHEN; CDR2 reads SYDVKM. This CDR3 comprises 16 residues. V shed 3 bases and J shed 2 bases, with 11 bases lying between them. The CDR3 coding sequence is TGTGCCAGCAGTTTGCAAACAGGGACCTATAATTCACCCCTCCACTTT. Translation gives CASSLQTGTYNSPLHF.

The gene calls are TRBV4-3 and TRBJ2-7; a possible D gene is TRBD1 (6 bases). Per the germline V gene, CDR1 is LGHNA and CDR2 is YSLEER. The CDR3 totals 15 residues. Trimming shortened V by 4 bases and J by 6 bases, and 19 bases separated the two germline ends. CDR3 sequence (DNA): TGCGCCAGCAGCCCTGACCCCTACCAAGGGGGCGAGCAGTACTTC. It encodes CASSPDPYQGGEQYF.

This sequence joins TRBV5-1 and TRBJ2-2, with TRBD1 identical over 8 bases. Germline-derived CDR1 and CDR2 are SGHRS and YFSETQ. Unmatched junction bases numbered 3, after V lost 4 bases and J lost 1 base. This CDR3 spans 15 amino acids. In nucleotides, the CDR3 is TGCGCCAGCAGCCGCGGACAGGGGAACACCGGGGAGCTGTTTTTT. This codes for CASSRGQGNTGELFF.

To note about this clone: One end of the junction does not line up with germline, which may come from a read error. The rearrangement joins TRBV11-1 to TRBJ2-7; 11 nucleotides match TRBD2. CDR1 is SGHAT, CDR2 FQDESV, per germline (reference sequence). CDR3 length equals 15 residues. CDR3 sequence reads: CASRATSGRDTSNHF. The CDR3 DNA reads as TGTGCCAGCAGGGCTACTAGCGGGAGAGATACGAGCAACCACTTC.

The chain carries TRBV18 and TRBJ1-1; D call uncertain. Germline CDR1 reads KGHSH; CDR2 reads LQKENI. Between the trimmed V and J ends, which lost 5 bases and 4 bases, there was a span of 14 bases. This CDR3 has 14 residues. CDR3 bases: TGTGCCAGCTCATCCTGGTCAGAGGGCACTGAAGCTTTCTTT. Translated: CASSSWSEGTEAFF. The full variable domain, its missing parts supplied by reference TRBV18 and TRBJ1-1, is NAGVMQNPRHLVRRRGQEARLRCSPMKGHSHVYWYRQLPEEGLKFMVYLQKENIIDESGMPKERFSAEFPKEGPSILRIQQVVRGDSAAYFCASSSWSEGTEAFFGQGTRLTVV.

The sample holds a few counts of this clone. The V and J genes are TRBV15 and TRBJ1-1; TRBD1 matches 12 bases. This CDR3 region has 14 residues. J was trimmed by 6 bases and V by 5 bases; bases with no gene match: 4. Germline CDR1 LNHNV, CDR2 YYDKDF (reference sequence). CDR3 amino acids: CATSRGQGAAEAFF. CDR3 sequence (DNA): TGTGCCACCAGCCGGGGACAGGGGGCAGCTGAAGCTTTCTTT.

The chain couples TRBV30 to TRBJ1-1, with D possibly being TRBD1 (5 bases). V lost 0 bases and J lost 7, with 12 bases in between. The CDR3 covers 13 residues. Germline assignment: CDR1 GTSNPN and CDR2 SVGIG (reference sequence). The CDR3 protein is CAWSVGRDVEAFF. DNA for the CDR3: TGTGCCTGGAGTGTAGGGAGGGACGTTGAAGCTTTCTTT.

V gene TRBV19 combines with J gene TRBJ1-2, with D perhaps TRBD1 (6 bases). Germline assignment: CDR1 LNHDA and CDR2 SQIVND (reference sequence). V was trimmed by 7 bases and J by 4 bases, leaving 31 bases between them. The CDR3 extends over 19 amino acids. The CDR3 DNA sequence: TGTGCCAGTACCATACCATCGAGAGCAGGGGACGTCTCGCGCTATGGCTACACCTTC. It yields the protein CASTIPSRAGDVSRYGYTF.

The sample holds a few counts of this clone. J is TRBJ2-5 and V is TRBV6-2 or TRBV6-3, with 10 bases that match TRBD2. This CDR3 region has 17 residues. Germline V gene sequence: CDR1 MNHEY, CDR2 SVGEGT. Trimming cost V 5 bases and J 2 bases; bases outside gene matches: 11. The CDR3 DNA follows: TGTGCCAGCAGTCCGCGAGGGACTAGCGACTTTCAAGAGACCCAGTACTTC. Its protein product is CASSPRGTSDFQETQYF.

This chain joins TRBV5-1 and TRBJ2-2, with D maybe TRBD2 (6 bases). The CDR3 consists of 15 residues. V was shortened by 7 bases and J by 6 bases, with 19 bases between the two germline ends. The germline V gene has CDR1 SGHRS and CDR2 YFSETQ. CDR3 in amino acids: CASGDFYPSPGELFF. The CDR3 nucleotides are TGCGCCAGCGGGGACTTCTACCCGAGCCCCGGGGAGCTGTTTTTT.

CDR3 region: CASSLGPPRTDTQYF. CDR3 DNA: TGTGCCAGCAGCTTAGGTCCCCCTCGCACAGATACGCAGTATTTT. This sequence joins TRBV7-2 and TRBJ2-3; D gene unclear. The CDR3 totals 15 residues. V was pared by 1 base and J by 1 base, with 9 bases between. The germline gives CDR1 SGHTA, CDR2 FQGNSA.

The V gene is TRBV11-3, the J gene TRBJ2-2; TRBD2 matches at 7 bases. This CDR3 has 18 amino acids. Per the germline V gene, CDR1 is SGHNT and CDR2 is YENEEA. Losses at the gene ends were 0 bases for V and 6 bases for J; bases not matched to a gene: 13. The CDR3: CASSLDQRGSGVPGELFF. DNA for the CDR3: TGTGCCAGCAGCTTAGATCAGCGGGGCTCGGGCGTTCCCGGGGAGCTGTTTTTT.

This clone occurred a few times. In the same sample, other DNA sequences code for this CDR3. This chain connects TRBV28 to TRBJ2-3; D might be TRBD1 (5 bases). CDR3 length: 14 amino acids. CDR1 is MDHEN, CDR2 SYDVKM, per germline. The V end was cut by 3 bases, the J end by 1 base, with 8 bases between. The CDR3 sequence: CASSFLQGTDTQYF. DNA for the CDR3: TGTGCCAGCAGTTTTCTACAGGGCACAGATACGCAGTATTTT. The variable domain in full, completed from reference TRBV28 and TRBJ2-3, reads DVKVTQSSRYLVKRTGEKVFLECVQDMDHENMFWYRQDPGLGLRLIYFSYDVKMKEKGDIPEGYSVSREKKERFSLILESASTNQTSMYLCASSFLQGTDTQYFGPGTRLTVL.

The CDR3 region is CASSLQPGYQYF. For the CDR3, the DNA is TGTGCCAGCAGCTTGCAACCGGGATACCAGTACTTC. V usage is TRBV7-9 and J usage is TRBJ2-7; maybe TRBD2 (5 bases). The CDR3 contains 12 residues. Deletions cut 3 bases from V and 10 bases from J, with 13 bases between. Germline CDR1 and CDR2: SEHNR and FQNEAQ (reference sequence).

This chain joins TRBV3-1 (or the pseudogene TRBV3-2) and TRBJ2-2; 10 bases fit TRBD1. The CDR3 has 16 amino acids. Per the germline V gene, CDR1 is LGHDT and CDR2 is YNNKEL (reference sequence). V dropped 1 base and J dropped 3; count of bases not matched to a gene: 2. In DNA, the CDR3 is TGTGCCAGCAGCCAAGGACAGGGGGCAGACACCGGGGAGCTGTTTTTT. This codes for CASSQGQGADTGELFF.